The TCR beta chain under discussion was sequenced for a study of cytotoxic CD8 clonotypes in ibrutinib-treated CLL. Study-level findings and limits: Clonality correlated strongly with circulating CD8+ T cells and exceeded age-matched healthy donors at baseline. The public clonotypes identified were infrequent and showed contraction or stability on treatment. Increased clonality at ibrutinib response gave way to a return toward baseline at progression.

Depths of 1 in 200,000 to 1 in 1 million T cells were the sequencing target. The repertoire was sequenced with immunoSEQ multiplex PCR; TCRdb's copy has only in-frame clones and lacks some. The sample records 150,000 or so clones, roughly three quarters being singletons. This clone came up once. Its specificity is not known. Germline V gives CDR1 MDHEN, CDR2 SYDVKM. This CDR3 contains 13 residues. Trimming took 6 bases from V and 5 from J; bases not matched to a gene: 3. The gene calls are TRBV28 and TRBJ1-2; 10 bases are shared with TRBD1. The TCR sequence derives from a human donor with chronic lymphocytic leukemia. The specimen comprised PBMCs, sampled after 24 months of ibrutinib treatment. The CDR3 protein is CASRGDRGYGYTF. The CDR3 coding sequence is TGTGCCAGCAGAGGGGACAGGGGTTATGGCTACACCTTC.